These 19 T cell receptor beta chains share one sample of origin, sequenced in a study of beta chain features in type 1 diabetes. Isolated RNA was reverse transcribed in full, so expressed TCRB transcripts were sequenced. The data were produced by immunoSEQ multiplex PCR, yet TCRdb's version contains in-frame clones alone and is incomplete. The sample contains hundreds of thousands of clones, around an eighth of which appear only once. These receptors lack a known antigen. Findings and limits, study-wide: Within each of all four CD4+ subsets, Type 1 diabetes patients had TCRB CDR3s that were moderately but significantly shorter.

What was sequenced was naive CD4+ T cells from blood. The receptor source for this set is a woman aged 18-29 years with type 1 diabetes.

This clone was seen only a few times. The chain couples TRBV19 to TRBJ1-6, with D possibly TRBD1 on 5 matching bases. The germline V and J ends were trimmed by 4 bases and 10 bases, with 11 bases remaining between them. Germline-derived CDR1 and CDR2 are LNHDA and SQIVND (reference sequence). The CDR3 runs 13 residues. The CDR3 DNA is TGTGCCAGTAGTACGGGGGGTGAATCACCCCTCCACTTT. Its translation is CASSTGGESPLHF.

J is TRBJ2-1 and V is TRBV27, with D unclear. Germline CDR1 reads MNHEY; CDR2 reads SMNVEV (reference sequence). This CDR3 region has 13 residues. Between the trimmed V and J ends, which lost 1 base and 12 bases, there was a span of 13 bases. Here the CDR3 reads CASSLYMAAGQFF. CDR3 in DNA: TGTGCCAGCAGTTTATATATGGCGGCCGGGCAGTTCTTC.

This clone was seen a few times. The chain is built from TRBV30 and TRBJ1-2; D gene unclear. V lost 5 bases, J lost 0 bases, and 4 bases lay in between. This CDR3 is 11 amino acids long. The germline V gene encodes CDR1 GTSNPN and CDR2 SVGIG (reference sequence). CDR3 protein: CAWVANYGYTF. CDR3 nucleotides: TGTGCCTGGGTAGCTAACTATGGCTACACCTTC.

This clone was seen more than once but under ten times. This sequence joins TRBV30 and TRBJ2-7, with D possibly matching TRBD1 (6 bases). V lost 1 base to trimming and J lost 2 bases, with 15 bases between them. The CDR3 runs to 15 residues. Germline V gene sequence: CDR1 GTSNPN, CDR2 SVGIG (reference sequence). DNA of the CDR3: TGTGCCTGGAGTGGGCTGGGACATGCAGCCTACGAGCAGTACTTC. Residues: CAWSGLGHAAYEQYF.

This clone was seen more than once but under ten times. This chain joins TRBV7-9 and TRBJ1-5, with D unclear. Trimming pared 4 bases from V and 2 bases from J, leaving 9 bases between. Per the germline V gene, CDR1 is SEHNR and CDR2 is FQNEAQ (reference sequence). There are 14 residues in the CDR3. DNA for the CDR3: TGTGCCAGCAGCTCCCTCCGTGGCAATCAGCCCCAGCATTTT. Amino acid sequence: CASSSLRGNQPQHF.

The chain links TRBV4-3 to TRBJ1-2; tentatively, D is TRBD1 (6 bases). Germline CDR1 and CDR2: LGHNA and YSLEER. This CDR3 comprises 13 residues. V was pared by 1 base and J by 8 bases, with 11 bases between. This CDR3 is CASSQGGGGGYTF. The CDR3 coding sequence is TGCGCCAGCAGCCAAGGGGGGGGCGGGGGCTACACCTTC.

The chain carries TRBV5-1 and TRBJ2-2; 7 bases are shared with TRBD1. The germline V gene has CDR1 SGHRS and CDR2 YFSETQ. V lost 4 bases and J lost 0; bases outside the gene matches: 6. This CDR3 is built from 16 residues. This CDR3 is CASSLTGTANTGELFF. CDR3 coding DNA: TGCGCCAGCAGCCTAACCGGGACAGCGAACACCGGGGAGCTGTTTTTT.

This clone was picked up a small number of times. V is TRBV4-3 and J is TRBJ1-2, with 12 bases that match TRBD1. Germline V gene sequence: CDR1 LGHNA, CDR2 YSLEER. J was trimmed by 4 bases and V by 3 bases; bases with no gene match: 0. CDR3 length: 14 residues. DNA for the CDR3: TGCGCCAGCAGCCAGGGACAGGGGGCCTATGGCTACACCTTC. Amino acids: CASSQGQGAYGYTF.

This clone was seen a handful of times. The gene calls are TRBV28 and TRBJ2-7, with D tentatively TRBD2 (5 bases). In germline, CDR1 is MDHEN, CDR2 SYDVKM. The CDR3 runs to 13 residues. Trimming removed 6 bases at V and 7 bases at J, with 16 bases between. Here the CDR3 reads CASSGLGPGEQYF. CDR3 bases: TGTGCCAGCAGCGGCCTCGGACCGGGGGAGCAGTACTTC. The variable domain in full, with the rest retrieved from reference TRBV28 and TRBJ2-7, is DVKVTQSSRYLVKRTGEKVFLECVQDMDHENMFWYRQDPGLGLRLIYFSYDVKMKEKGDIPEGYSVSREKKERFSLILESASTNQTSMYLCASSGLGPGEQYFGPGTRLTVT.

V gene TRBV7-3 combines with J gene TRBJ2-1; 15 bases agree with TRBD2. V dropped 6 bases and J dropped 9; count of bases not matched to a gene: 12. CDR1 is SGHTA, CDR2 FQGTGA, per germline. This CDR3 region has 17 residues. The CDR3 sequence is CASSPPGLAGGPGEQFF. In nucleotides, the CDR3 is TGTGCCAGCAGTCCTCCCGGACTAGCGGGAGGGCCGGGTGAGCAGTTCTTC.

A few counts support this clone. The chain joins TRBV11-1 to TRBJ2-2, with TRBD1 as a possible D gene (6 bases). The CDR3 spans 17 residues. From germline, CDR1 is SGHAT and CDR2 FQDESV (reference sequence). V gave up 2 bases and J gave up 1 base, with 14 bases separating them. CDR3 region: CASSLNAGTLNTGELFF. CDR3 DNA: TGTGCCAGCAGCTTAAACGCCGGGACACTGAACACCGGGGAGCTGTTTTTT.

This chain connects TRBV25-1 to TRBJ1-1, with D possibly being TRBD1 (6 bases). V was shortened by 3 bases and J by 5 bases, with 16 bases between the two germline ends. CDR1 and CDR2 from the germline V gene are MGHDK and SYGVNS. This CDR3 has 15 residues. Here the CDR3 reads CASSDQDRPRTEAFF. In DNA, the CDR3 is TGTGCCAGCAGTGATCAAGACAGGCCGAGAACTGAAGCTTTCTTT.

V is TRBV5-4 and J is TRBJ2-2; D perhaps matches TRBD1 (5 bases). The CDR3 length is 13 residues. The germline V gene encodes CDR1 SGHNT and CDR2 YYREEE (reference sequence). Trimming removed 8 bases from V and 5 bases from J, with 13 bases in between. CDR3 bases: TGTGCCAGTGCAGGGATGAGTACCGGGGAGCTGTTTTTT. It codes for CASAGMSTGELFF.

V gene TRBV7-8 combines with J gene TRBJ2-7, with TRBD2 as a possible D gene (5 bases). V dropped 4 bases and J dropped 0 bases, with 10 bases sitting between them. Germline V lookup: CDR1 SGHVS, CDR2 FQNEAQ. There are 14 residues in the CDR3. As DNA, the CDR3 is TGTGCCAGCAGCTCCGAGGGCCCCTCCTACGAGCAGTACTTC. As protein: CASSSEGPSYEQYF. The full variable domain, with the rest looked up from reference TRBV7-8 and TRBJ2-7, is GAGVSQSPRYKVAKRGQDVALRCDPISGHVSLFWYQQALGQGPEFLTYFQNEAQLDKSGLPSDRFFAERPEGSVSTLKIQRTQQEDSAVYLCASSSEGPSYEQYFGPGTRLTVT.

This clone turned up a few times. The V gene is TRBV7-9, the J gene TRBJ1-5, with D perhaps TRBD1 (6 bases). This CDR3 has 17 residues. Looked up from germline, CDR1 is SEHNR and CDR2 is FQNEAQ (reference sequence). V lost 5 bases and J lost 7, with 24 bases in between. As DNA, the CDR3 is TGTGCCAGCAGCCCTCCTTTCCCCGACAGGCTAGGACAGCCCCAGCATTTT. This encodes CASSPPFPDRLGQPQHF.

The sample holds a few counts of this clone. The chain combines TRBV7-6 with TRBJ2-5; TRBD2 aligns across 7 bases. Per the germline V gene, CDR1 is SGHVS and CDR2 is FNYEAQ. This CDR3 is built from 15 residues. After removal of 5 bases from V and 5 bases from J, the junction contained 11 bases not matched to a gene. The CDR3 nucleotides are TGTGCCAGCAGCCCCAACGCGGGGAGGGGTGAGACCCAGTACTTC. Translated, it gives CASSPNAGRGETQYF.

The genes are TRBV5-6 and TRBJ1-1; weak D call: TRBD1 (5 bases). The germline V gene encodes CDR1 SGHDT and CDR2 YYEEEE. This CDR3 region has 12 residues. V lost 1 base to trimming and J lost 7 bases, with 8 bases between them. The CDR3 is CASSLLQGEAFF. DNA of the CDR3: TGTGCCAGCAGCTTGCTCCAGGGTGAAGCTTTCTTT.

The chain links TRBV2 to TRBJ2-1, with 7 bases aligning to TRBD2. CDR1 and CDR2 from the germline V gene are SNHLY and FYNNEI. The CDR3 totals 15 residues. The ends lost 7 bases at V and 9 bases at J; junction bases unmatched: 15. CDR3: CASTTSGIVASEQFF. As DNA, the CDR3 is TGTGCCAGCACTACAAGCGGGATAGTCGCAAGTGAGCAGTTCTTC.

This clone was detected a few times. The chain couples TRBV5-1 to TRBJ1-6, with unresolved D. Germline V gene sequence: CDR1 SGHRS, CDR2 YFSETQ. Trimming removed 4 bases from V and 0 bases from J, with 11 bases in between. This CDR3 is built from 16 residues. CDR3 in DNA: TGCGCCAGCAGCAAGAAACCGGGCTCCTATAATTCACCCCTCCACTTT. Its translation is CASSKKPGSYNSPLHF.